The present entry profiles one T cell receptor (beta chain) with its context. Its antigen is undetermined. One end of the junction is discordant with germline, which a read error may explain. Amplified material comprised TCR beta CDR3 regions derived from RNA transcripts. An opening RT-PCR round employed HTBI primers and preceded a second-round multiplex PCR. TCRdb reprocessed the multiplex PCR reads via MiXCR and lists one record per CDR3 protein. The sample carries approximately 700,000 distinct CDR3 sequences, more than 40% recorded once. Other autoimmune diseases, uncontrolled infections, pregnancy or lactation led to the exclusion of patients. Diagnosis used clinical symptoms, serum thyroxine, TRAb, thyroid ultrasound and orbital computed tomography. This sample is part of a study of Graves' ophthalmopathy and Graves' hyperthyroidism. Study-wide findings and caveats: For predicting ophthalmopathy progression, the model had about 66% sensitivity and roughly 76% specificity.

The CDR3 extends over 13 amino acids. Germline V CDR1 and CDR2: SNHLY, FYNNEI. Sequencing was performed on peripheral blood. The TCR was taken from an adult man with Graves' ophthalmopathy. The V and J genes are TRBV2 and TRBJ2-7, with TRBD1 matching 8 bases. CDR3 in amino acids: CASSRRQGWEQYF. CDR3 bases: TGCGCCAGCAGCCGCCGACAGGGGTGGGAGCAGTACTTC.